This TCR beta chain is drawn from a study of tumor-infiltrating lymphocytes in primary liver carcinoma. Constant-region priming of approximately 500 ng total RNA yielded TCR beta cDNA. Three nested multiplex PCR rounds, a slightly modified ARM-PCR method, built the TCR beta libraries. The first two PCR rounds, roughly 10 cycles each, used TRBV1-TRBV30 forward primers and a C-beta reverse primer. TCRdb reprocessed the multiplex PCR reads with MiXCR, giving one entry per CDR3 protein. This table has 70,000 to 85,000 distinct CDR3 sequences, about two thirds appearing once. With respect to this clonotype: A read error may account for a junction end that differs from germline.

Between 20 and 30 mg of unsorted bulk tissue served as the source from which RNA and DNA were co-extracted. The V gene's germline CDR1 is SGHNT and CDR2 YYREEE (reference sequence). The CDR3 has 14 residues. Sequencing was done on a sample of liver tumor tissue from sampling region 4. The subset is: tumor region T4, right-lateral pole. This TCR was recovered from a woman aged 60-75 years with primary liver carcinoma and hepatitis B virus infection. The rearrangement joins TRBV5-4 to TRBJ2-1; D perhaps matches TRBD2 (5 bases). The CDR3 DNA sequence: TGTGCCATCAGCTTGGTACTAGCCTACAATGAGCAGTTCTTC. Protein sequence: CAISLVLAYNEQFF.